A single sample gave rise to the 7 T cell receptor beta chains below, sequenced in a study of T cell repertoires in cytomegalovirus infection. From the reads, TCRdb called clonotypes with MiXCR, one entry per CDR3 protein. The sample shows 150,000 to 200,000 distinct CDR3 sequences, about a sixth of them seen only once. The specimen sequenced was CD8+ T cells from PBMCs. Receptor source: a human donor in good health (CMV status not recorded). Some clones in this sample may be carry-over from other donors' samples.

The sample holds a few counts of this clonotype. The rearrangement joins TRBV5-1 to TRBJ1-1; TRBD1 agrees at 7 bases. The CDR3 is 15 amino acids. With 4 bases clipped from V and 0 bases from J, the junction kept 6 bases outside the gene matches. Germline lookup yields CDR1 SGHRS and CDR2 YFSETQ. DNA for the CDR3: TGCGCCAGCAGCCCAGGGGACAGATTGAACACTGAAGCTTTCTTT. The encoded protein is CASSPGDRLNTEAFF.

CDR3 in amino acids: CASSYSYRFDSYEQYF. The CDR3 nucleotides are TGTGCCAGCAGTTACTCGTACAGGTTCGACTCCTACGAGCAGTACTTC. This sequence joins TRBV6-5 and TRBJ2-7, with a tentative D call TRBD1 (5 bases). Per the germline V gene, CDR1 is MNHEY and CDR2 is SVGAGI. This CDR3 is built from 16 residues. The V end was cut by 0 bases, the J end by 0 bases, with 12 bases between.

The genes are TRBV12-5 and TRBJ2-2; TRBD1 agrees at 12 bases. Germline V CDR1 and CDR2: LGHNT, FRNRAP. Losses at the gene ends were 3 bases for V and 7 bases for J; bases not matched to a gene: 9. The CDR3 has 17 amino acids. CDR3 nucleotide sequence: TGTGCTAGTGGTTTAGGGACAGGGGGCGAATTGGTCGGGGAGCTGTTTTTT. Protein product: CASGLGTGGELVGELFF.

The CDR3 bases are TGTGCCAGCAGCTCCGCCGACAGGAACACTGAAGCTTTCTTT. Encoded protein: CASSSADRNTEAFF. The chain uses TRBV7-9 and TRBJ1-1, with a weak D call TRBD1 (5 bases). The CDR3 runs to 14 residues. Germline V lookup: CDR1 SEHNR, CDR2 FQNEAQ (reference sequence). V lost 4 bases, J lost 1 base, and 10 bases lay in between.

The chain carries TRBV7-2 and TRBJ1-5, with 7 bases aligning to TRBD1. The germline V gene encodes CDR1 SGHTA and CDR2 FQGNSA. Trimming took 5 bases from V and 9 from J; bases not matched to a gene: 19. CDR3 length: 17 residues. DNA for the CDR3: TGTGCCAGCAGCCCGCCTGGAAGGCAGGGGGTCCTGGGGCCCCAGCATTTT. Translated, it gives CASSPPGRQGVLGPQHF.

The CDR3 region has the DNA TGTGCCAGCAGCTTAGCGGCGGGTGACTTCTACACAGATACGCAGTATTTT. Translated: CASSLAAGDFYTDTQYF. The V gene is TRBV7-2, the J gene TRBJ2-3; perhaps TRBD2 as D (5 bases). V was trimmed by 0 bases and J by 2 bases, leaving 15 bases between them. Germline assignment: CDR1 SGHTA and CDR2 FQGNSA. The CDR3 length is 17 residues. Full variable domain (outside the CDR3, taken from reference TRBV7-2 and TRBJ2-3): GAGVSQSPSNKVTEKGKDVELRCDPISGHTALYWYRQSLGQGLEFLIYFQGNSAPDKSGLPSDRFSAERTGGSVSTLTIQRTQQEDSAVYLCASSLAAGDFYTDTQYFGPGTRLTVL.

This sequence joins TRBV12-3 or TRBV12-4 and TRBJ2-5; the match to TRBD2 covers 7 bases. Unmatched junction bases numbered 2, after V lost 2 bases and J lost 2 bases. The CDR3 has 14 residues. CDR3 sequence: CASSLKRGQETQYF. CDR3 sequence (DNA): TGTGCCAGCAGTTTAAAGCGGGGACAAGAGACCCAGTACTTC.